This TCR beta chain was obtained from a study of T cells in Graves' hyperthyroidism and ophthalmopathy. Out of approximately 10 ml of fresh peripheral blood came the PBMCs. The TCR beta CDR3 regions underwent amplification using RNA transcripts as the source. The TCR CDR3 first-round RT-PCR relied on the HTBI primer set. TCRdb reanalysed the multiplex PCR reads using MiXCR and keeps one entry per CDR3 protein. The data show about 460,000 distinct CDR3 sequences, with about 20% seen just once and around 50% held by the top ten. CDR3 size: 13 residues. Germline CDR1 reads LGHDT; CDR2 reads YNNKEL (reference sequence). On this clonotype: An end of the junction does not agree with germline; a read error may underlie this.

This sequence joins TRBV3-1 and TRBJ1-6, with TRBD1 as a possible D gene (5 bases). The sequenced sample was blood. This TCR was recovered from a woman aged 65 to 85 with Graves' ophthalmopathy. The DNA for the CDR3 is TGTGCCAGCAGAAGGGGTGGTAATCCACCCCTCCACTTT. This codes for CASRRGGNPPLHF. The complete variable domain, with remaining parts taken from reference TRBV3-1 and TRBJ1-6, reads DTAVSQTPKYLVTQMGNDKSIKCEQNLGHDTMYWYKQDSKKFLKIMFSYNNKELIINETVPNRFSPKSPDKAHLNLHINSLELGDSAVYFCASRRGGNPPLHFGNGTRLTVT.